Listed here are 28 T cell receptor beta chains from one sample, sequenced in a study of beta chain features in type 1 diabetes. Every bit of the isolated RNA underwent reverse transcription, so sequencing read expressed TCRB transcripts. Using immunoSEQ multiplex PCR, the repertoire was profiled, and TCRdb retains in-frame clones only, with some absent. Here the sample spans about 930,000 clones, roughly 15% being singletons. Specimen: naive CD4+ T cells from blood. Receptor source: a woman under 30 in good health.

The genes are TRBV11-2 and TRBJ1-1, with D possibly matching TRBD1 (5 bases). CDR3 size: 14 residues. Germline-derived CDR1 and CDR2 are SGHAT and FQNNGV. Trimming pared 6 bases from V and 1 base from J, leaving 12 bases between. The CDR3 DNA follows: TGTGCCAGCAGATCCCCGGGACGGAACACTGAAGCTTTCTTT. It encodes CASRSPGRNTEAFF.

V usage is TRBV9 and J usage is TRBJ2-7, with D possibly matching TRBD1 (7 bases). From germline, CDR1 is SGDLS and CDR2 YYNGEE. V lost 7 bases to trimming and J lost 4 bases, with 30 bases between them. CDR3 length equals 18 residues. DNA for the CDR3: TGTGCCAGCTCTTTGCGGGGATCACCGGGACAGAGTCCATACGAGCAGTACTTC. It yields the protein CASSLRGSPGQSPYEQYF.

The chain carries TRBV20-1 and TRBJ1-4, with 8 bases fitting TRBD1. Germline CDR1 is DFQATT and CDR2 is SNEGSKA (reference sequence). The V segment lost 5 bases and the J segment 7 bases; nucleotides outside the gene matches: 0. This CDR3 has 11 residues. CDR3 DNA sequence: TGCAGTGCTGGACAGGGTGAAAAACTGTTTTTT. This gives the protein CSAGQGEKLFF.

As concerns this clone: At one end the junction does not follow the germline gene, possibly because of a read error. Other DNA sequences in this sample translate to the same CDR3. The J gene is TRBJ2-1, the V gene TRBV7-8; D may match TRBD1 or TRBD2 (5 bases each). The CDR3 length is 14 residues. Germline V gene data show CDR1 as SGHVS and CDR2 as FQNEAQ. The CDR3 sequence: CASSLGTVDNEQFF. The CDR3 region has the DNA TGTGCCAGTAGCTTGGGGACGGTGGACAATGAGCAGTTCTTC.

V gene TRBV5-1 combines with J gene TRBJ2-1; 13 bases are shared with TRBD2. CDR1 and CDR2 (germline): SGHRS, YFSETQ. Trimming took 4 bases from V and 7 from J; bases not matched to a gene: 14. The CDR3 extends over 18 amino acids. The CDR3 bases are TGCGCCAGCAGCCCGGGACTAGCGGGACCCCTATCTCTAAATGAGCAGTTCTTC. Translating it yields CASSPGLAGPLSLNEQFF.

This clone has just a few counts. The rearrangement links TRBV25-1 to TRBJ2-3; D is possibly TRBD1 (5 bases). This CDR3 region has 15 residues. Per the germline V gene, CDR1 is MGHDK and CDR2 is SYGVNS. V dropped 2 bases and J dropped 0 bases, with 9 bases sitting between them. CDR3 residues: CASSETGFSTDTQYF. CDR3 DNA: TGTGCCAGCAGTGAAACAGGCTTTAGCACAGATACGCAGTATTTT.

The CDR3 spells CASSYDRTGRTEAFF. Written as DNA, the CDR3 is TGTGCCAGCAGTTACGACAGGACAGGGAGGACTGAAGCTTTCTTT. The chain carries TRBV6-5 and TRBJ1-1; 8 nucleotides agree with TRBD1. The trim removed 2 bases at V and 5 bases at J, leaving 7 bases unmatched. The CDR3 has 15 residues. Per germline, CDR1 MNHEY and CDR2 SVGAGI.

The chain is built from TRBV6-5 and TRBJ2-7; D is possibly TRBD1 (6 bases). Trimming took 2 bases from V and 6 from J, leaving 11 bases between them. CDR1 and CDR2 (germline): MNHEY, SVGAGI. This CDR3 spans 13 amino acids. The CDR3 region has the DNA TGTGCCAGCAGTTACACGACAGGTGTCGAGCAGTACTTC. Encoded protein: CASSYTTGVEQYF.

This CDR3 reads CASSIDNQGANTEAFF. CDR3 coding DNA: TGTGCCAGTAGTATAGATAACCAGGGGGCGAACACTGAAGCTTTCTTT. This rearrangement joins TRBV19 to TRBJ1-1; 8 bases match TRBD1. In germline, CDR1 is LNHDA, CDR2 SQIVND (reference sequence). The V and J ends lost 0 bases and 1 base, in that order; junction bases with no gene match: 4. The CDR3 totals 16 residues.

This chain connects TRBV28 to TRBJ1-2; 8 nucleotides line up with TRBD1. Germline V lookup: CDR1 MDHEN, CDR2 SYDVKM. V lost 10 bases and J lost 6; bases outside the gene matches: 4. This CDR3 is built from 11 residues. The CDR3 spells CATRTGHGYTF. The CDR3, as DNA: TGTGCCACCAGGACAGGGCATGGCTACACCTTC.

This clone was seen a handful of times. This chain links TRBV9 with TRBJ2-1, with 8 bases matching TRBD2. The CDR3 length is 18 residues. Germline lookup yields CDR1 SGDLS and CDR2 YYNGEE. The ends lost 0 bases at V and 1 base at J; junction bases unmatched: 9. The CDR3 DNA reads as TGTGCCAGCAGCGTAGACAGGAACGGGAGGGGGTCCTACAATGAGCAGTTCTTC. This codes for CASSVDRNGRGSYNEQFF.

This clone was detected ten times or more. This sequence joins TRBV14 and TRBJ2-7; maybe TRBD1 (6 bases). Trimming shortened V by 2 bases and J by 4 bases, and 12 bases separated the two germline ends. CDR1 SGHDN and CDR2 FVKESK come from the germline V gene. CDR3 length equals 14 residues. The CDR3 sequence is CASSQQLTGYEQYF. CDR3 DNA sequence: TGTGCCAGCAGCCAACAGCTTACAGGGTACGAGCAGTACTTC.

This clone was picked up a small number of times. The chain is built from TRBV9 and TRBJ2-1; perhaps TRBD1 as D (6 bases). Trimming cost V 2 bases and J 10 bases, with 19 bases left between them. The CDR3 has 15 residues. Per germline, CDR1 SGDLS and CDR2 YYNGEE. CDR3 DNA sequence: TGTGCCAGCAGCGTGGGTGGGACCCTGAGGGGGGAGCAGTTCTTC. It encodes CASSVGGTLRGEQFF.

The chain joins TRBV14 to TRBJ2-7; D call uncertain. The CDR3 covers 14 residues. Germline-derived CDR1 and CDR2 are SGHDN and FVKESK. Trimming stripped 0 bases from V and 3 bases from J, with 9 bases between. The CDR3 is CASSQDSGHYEQYF. The DNA of the CDR3 is TGTGCCAGCAGCCAAGATTCGGGCCACTACGAGCAGTACTTC. Together with reference TRBV14 and TRBJ2-7, the CDR3 gives the full variable domain: EAGVTQFPSHSVIEKGQTVTLRCDPISGHDNLYWYRRVMGKEIKFLLHFVKESKQDESGMPNNRFLAERTGGTYSTLKVQPAELEDSGVYFCASSQDSGHYEQYFGPGTRLTVT.

The rearrangement uses TRBV18 and TRBJ2-2, with 7 nucleotides matching TRBD1. Trimming took 3 bases from V and 2 from J; bases not matched to a gene: 6. Per the germline V gene, CDR1 is KGHSH and CDR2 is LQKENI. The CDR3 length is 16 residues. Written as DNA, the CDR3 is TGTGCCAGCTCACCCGACAGGGCCGTAAACACCGGGGAGCTGTTTTTT. Protein sequence: CASSPDRAVNTGELFF.

The V call is TRBV28, the J call TRBJ1-5; 8 bases are a match to TRBD1. Germline CDR1 is MDHEN and CDR2 is SYDVKM. This CDR3 region has 14 residues. Unmatched junction bases numbered 7, after V lost 6 bases and J lost 6 bases. CDR3 nucleotide sequence: TGTGCCAGCAGCCTAATACAGGGGGGTCAGCCCCAGCATTTT. Translation gives CASSLIQGGQPQHF.

The table lists this clone with a few counts. The genes are TRBV2 and TRBJ1-5; the D gene is possibly TRBD1 (6 bases). This CDR3 comprises 14 residues. CDR1 and CDR2 from the germline V gene are SNHLY and FYNNEI. Trimming stripped 4 bases from V and 7 bases from J, with 14 bases between. The CDR3: CASSGQGRGQPQHF. CDR3 nucleotides: TGTGCCAGCAGTGGTCAGGGGAGGGGACAGCCCCAGCATTTT.

Only a few counts were recorded for this clone. This chain links TRBV11-2 with TRBJ2-3; perhaps TRBD2 as D (6 bases). The CDR3 has 16 residues. The germline gives CDR1 SGHAT, CDR2 FQNNGV. With 5 bases removed from V and 2 bases from J, the gap between germline ends came to 17 bases. The DNA of the CDR3 is TGTGCCAGCAGCGCCGGCGGGACGGCAGTCACAGATACGCAGTATTTT. Protein: CASSAGGTAVTDTQYF.

This clone has only one observation. The rearrangement uses TRBV4-1 and TRBJ2-1, with D possibly being TRBD1 or TRBD2 (5 bases each). CDR1 is MGHRA and CDR2 is YSYEKL in the germline V gene. Trimming took off 7 bases at V and 9 bases at J, with 19 bases between the two ends. The CDR3 totals 14 residues. As DNA, the CDR3 is TGCGCCAGCACCCTCGACTTGGGACGGGGTGAGCAGTTCTTC. It is translated as CASTLDLGRGEQFF.

This clone was seen a few times. The CDR3 region has the DNA TGTGCCACCAGCATAGCCGGGTTTGACAATGAAAAACTGTTTTTT. Translated: CATSIAGFDNEKLFF. V is TRBV15 and J is TRBJ1-4; the D is unclear. V was trimmed by 4 bases and J by 5 bases, leaving 14 bases between them. The CDR3 length is 15 residues. Germline loops: CDR1 LNHNV, CDR2 YYDKDF (reference sequence).

About this clone itself: This same CDR3 is encoded by further DNA sequences in the sample. CDR3 in amino acids: CASSFTGNTEAFF. The DNA for the CDR3 is TGTGCCAGCAGCTTTACAGGTAACACTGAAGCTTTCTTT. V is TRBV7-9 and J is TRBJ1-1; maybe TRBD1 (5 bases). The germline V gene has CDR1 SEHNR and CDR2 FQNEAQ (reference sequence). CDR3 length: 13 residues. V dropped 3 bases and J dropped 2 bases, with 7 bases sitting between them.

The chain employs TRBV21-1 and TRBJ2-7. TRBV21-1 is classified as a pseudogene. This CDR3 has 16 residues. The CDR3: CASSYSSRDPLGEQYF. DNA of the CDR3: TGTGCCAGCAGTTACTCCAGCCGGGACCCGCTGGGCGAGCAGTACTTC.

The chain has TRBV28 and TRBJ1-1; a possible D gene is TRBD1 (5 bases). Germline CDR1 is MDHEN and CDR2 is SYDVKM. The CDR3 is 13 residues long. V shed 6 bases and J shed 1 base, with 9 bases lying between them. CDR3 DNA: TGTGCCAGCAGCCAGGGTCCGAACACTGAAGCTTTCTTT. This encodes CASSQGPNTEAFF.

The chain carries TRBV7-2 and TRBJ2-5; 8 bases match TRBD1. The CDR3 covers 14 residues. J lost 5 bases, V lost 5 bases, and 7 bases had no gene match. Germline loops: CDR1 SGHTA, CDR2 FQGNSA. CDR3 DNA: TGTGCCAGCAGCCTCCTGACAGGGGTTGAGACCCAGTACTTC. Amino acid sequence: CASSLLTGVETQYF.

This chain uses TRBV7-2 with TRBJ2-7, with 11 bases matching TRBD2. Germline values: CDR1 SGHTA, CDR2 FQGNSA. CDR3 length equals 17 residues. The V and J ends lost 5 bases and 9 bases, in that order; junction bases with no gene match: 18. The CDR3 DNA sequence: TGTGCCAGCAGCCCGCACCAGACTAGCGGGGTTGGGGCAAGGCAGTACTTC. Its translation: CASSPHQTSGVGARQYF.

This clone came up a few times. The V gene is TRBV20-1, the J gene TRBJ2-1; TRBD2 is a possible D gene (5 bases). Between the trimmed V and J ends, which lost 6 bases and 9 bases, there was a span of 12 bases. CDR3 length equals 11 residues. Germline CDR1 is DFQATT and CDR2 is SNEGSKA (reference sequence). The CDR3 is CSAFERGEQFF. The CDR3 DNA follows: TGCAGTGCATTTGAACGGGGTGAGCAGTTCTTC.

This clone was seen more than once but under ten times. This sequence joins TRBV7-2 and TRBJ2-3; D is unclear. The CDR3 consists of 16 residues. The V end lost 0 bases, the J end lost 1 base, and 11 bases lay between the germline ends. Germline lookup yields CDR1 SGHTA and CDR2 FQGNSA. CDR3 in amino acids: CASSLAGASGTDTQYF. CDR3 DNA: TGTGCCAGCAGCTTAGCGGGCGCCTCGGGCACAGATACGCAGTATTTT.

The chain links TRBV15 to TRBJ2-1; 10 bases are a match to TRBD2. The CDR3 is 17 amino acids. Unmatched junction bases numbered 13, after V lost 3 bases and J lost 8 bases. Germline V lookup: CDR1 LNHNV, CDR2 YYDKDF (reference sequence). The CDR3 reads CATSSPHSSGSGDEQFF. DNA for the CDR3: TGTGCCACCAGCAGCCCCCACTCTAGCGGGAGTGGAGATGAGCAGTTCTTC.